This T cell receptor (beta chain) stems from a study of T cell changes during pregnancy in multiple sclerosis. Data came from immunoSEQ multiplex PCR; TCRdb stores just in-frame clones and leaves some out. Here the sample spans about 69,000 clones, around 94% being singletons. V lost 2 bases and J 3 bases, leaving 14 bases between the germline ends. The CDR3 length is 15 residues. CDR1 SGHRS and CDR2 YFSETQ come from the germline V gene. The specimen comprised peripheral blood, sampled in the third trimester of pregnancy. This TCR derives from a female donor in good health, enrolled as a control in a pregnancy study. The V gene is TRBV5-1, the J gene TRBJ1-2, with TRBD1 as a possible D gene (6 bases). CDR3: CASSLQGWGHYGYTF. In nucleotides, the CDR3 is TGCGCCAGCAGCTTACAGGGATGGGGGCACTATGGCTACACCTTC.